These 7 T cell receptor beta chains came from one sample sequenced in a study of blood T cell repertoires in COVID-19. Profiling relied on immunoSEQ multiplex PCR, and the TCRdb table lists in-frame clones only, not all of them. This table holds some 160,000 clones, 88% found once. The specimen sequenced was peripheral blood. All receptors derive from a man aged 45 to 65 who had recovered from COVID-19.

The CDR3, as DNA: TGCGCCAGCAGCTTCGGACTAGCGGGGGGGGTAACCTACAATGAGCAGTTCTTC. The encoded protein is CASSFGLAGGVTYNEQFF. The chain is built from TRBV5-1 and TRBJ2-1; TRBD2 agrees at 15 bases. Germline loops: CDR1 SGHRS, CDR2 YFSETQ. V lost 2 bases, J lost 2 bases, and 5 bases stayed unmatched. The CDR3 covers 18 residues. Combining the CDR3 with reference TRBV5-1 and TRBJ2-1 gives the whole variable domain KAGVTQTPRYLIKTRGQQVTLSCSPISGHRSVSWYQQTPGQGLQFLFEYFSETQRNKGNFPGRFSGRQFSNSRSEMNVSTLELGDSALYLCASSFGLAGGVTYNEQFFGPGTRLTVL.

The chain has TRBV9 and TRBJ2-7; 7 bases are shared with TRBD2. The germline CDR1 and CDR2 sequences are SGDLS and YYNGEE. The ends lost 3 bases at V and 6 bases at J; junction bases unmatched: 12. The CDR3 spans 15 residues. CDR3 residues: CASSGLGYGGSEQYF. CDR3 coding DNA: TGTGCCAGCAGCGGGCTAGGGTATGGCGGGAGCGAGCAGTACTTC.

The chain recombines TRBV5-4 with TRBJ1-6; 8 nucleotides agree with TRBD1. After removal of 4 bases from V and 3 bases from J, the junction contained 3 bases not matched to a gene. There are 15 residues in the CDR3. Germline CDR1 is SGHNT and CDR2 is YYREEE (reference sequence). The CDR3: CASSGDRGYNSPLHF. The CDR3 region has the DNA TGTGCCAGCAGCGGTGACAGGGGCTATAATTCACCCCTCCACTTT.

The chain is built from TRBV15 and TRBJ1-5, with TRBD1 identical over 7 bases. Trimming removed 5 bases from V and 3 bases from J; junction bases left unmatched: 4. Per the germline V gene, CDR1 is LNHNV and CDR2 is YYDKDF (reference sequence). The CDR3 loop spans 14 amino acids. The CDR3 DNA sequence: TGTGCCACCAGCCGAGGGACAGTCAATCAGCCCCAGCATTTT. This translates into CATSRGTVNQPQHF.

A single count supports this clone. J is TRBJ1-2 and V is TRBV25-1, with 8 bases that match TRBD1. The CDR3 totals 16 residues. Germline CDR1 is MGHDK and CDR2 is SYGVNS. Trimming removed 1 base from V and 3 bases from J; junction bases left unmatched: 7. The CDR3 is CASSEFRTGRDYGYTF. DNA for the CDR3: TGTGCCAGCAGTGAATTCCGGACAGGGCGGGACTATGGCTACACCTTC.

The chain employs TRBV3-1 (or the pseudogene TRBV3-2) and TRBJ1-6; possible D gene TRBD1, 5 bases. V was trimmed by 3 bases and J by 7 bases, leaving 10 bases between them. CDR1 is LGHDT and CDR2 is YNNKEL in the germline V gene (reference sequence). This CDR3 region has 14 residues. The CDR3 nucleotides read TGTGCCAGCAGCCAGGGGGGGGAGAATTCACCCCTCCACTTT. It yields the protein CASSQGGENSPLHF.

The chain has TRBV3-1 (or the pseudogene TRBV3-2) and TRBJ2-4, with D perhaps TRBD2 (7 bases). Germline loops: CDR1 LGHDT, CDR2 YNNKEL (reference sequence). This CDR3 spans 16 amino acids. Trimming took 6 bases from V and 3 from J, leaving 18 bases between them. CDR3 region: CASRHTGRDGKNIQYF. CDR3 coding DNA: TGTGCCAGCAGGCATACAGGGAGGGACGGCAAAAACATTCAGTACTTC.